These 32 T cell receptor beta chains were all obtained from the same sample, sequenced in a study of CD8 T cells in Susac syndrome. Reverse transcription of roughly 0.5 to 1 ug RNA was carried out with random hexamers. A single record per CDR3 protein comes from TCRdb applying MiXCR to the immunoSEQ multiplex PCR reads. The repertoire consists of around 200,000 distinct CDR3 sequences, with 85% to 95% occurring once and the leading ten covering around 0.08%. Sequencing used CD4+ T cells from PBMCs. The receptors derive from a human donor with multiple sclerosis.

The V and J genes are TRBV5-1 and TRBJ2-6; weak D call: TRBD1 (5 bases). The CDR3 spans 15 residues. V dropped 2 bases and J dropped 3 bases, with 9 bases sitting between them. CDR1 is SGHRS and CDR2 is YFSETQ in the germline V gene. The CDR3 DNA sequence: TGCGCCAGCAGCTTAGACAGCTTTGGGGCCAACGTCCTGACTTTC. Translating it yields CASSLDSFGANVLTF.

The CDR3: CASSPRHSDQPQHF. In DNA form, the CDR3 reads TGTGCCAGCTCACCAAGGCACTCGGACCAGCCCCAGCATTTT. The rearrangement links TRBV18 to TRBJ1-5; D uncertain. Trimming pared 2 bases from V and 7 bases from J, leaving 12 bases between. Germline assignment: CDR1 KGHSH and CDR2 LQKENI. The CDR3 length is 14 residues.

This chain's CDR3 is CASSLSGRGDTQYF. The CDR3 DNA reads as TGTGCCAGCAGCTTGTCAGGTAGAGGAGATACGCAGTATTTT. The rearrangement links TRBV5-6 to TRBJ2-3; no clear D gene. V dropped 1 base and J dropped 5 bases, with 11 bases sitting between them. This CDR3 contains 14 residues. Germline CDR1 SGHDT, CDR2 YYEEEE.

The chain's CDR3 is CATSRDGGVEQFF. As DNA, the CDR3 is TGTGCCACCAGCAGAGACGGTGGGGTGGAGCAGTTCTTC. This chain links TRBV15 with TRBJ2-1; no firm D call. CDR3 length: 13 residues. CDR1 and CDR2 (germline): LNHNV, YYDKDF (reference sequence). Trimming removed 0 bases from V and 10 bases from J, with 10 bases in between.

The V call is TRBV5-6, the J call TRBJ2-7; tentative D call: TRBD2 (6 bases). Germline CDR1 SGHDT, CDR2 YYEEEE. The CDR3 extends over 13 amino acids. V was clipped by 4 bases and J by 6 bases, with 14 bases between them. The CDR3 DNA reads TGTGCCAGCAGCCGGTTTGGAGGGATCGAGCAGTACTTC. Residues: CASSRFGGIEQYF.

J is TRBJ2-2 and V is TRBV15, with D perhaps matching TRBD1 or TRBD2 (5 bases each). V lost 5 bases, J lost 5 bases, and 15 bases lay in between. Germline-derived CDR1 and CDR2 are LNHNV and YYDKDF (reference sequence). The CDR3 is made up of 15 amino acids. The CDR3 nucleotides read TGTGCCACCAGCCCAGCGGCAGGGAGTACCGGGGAGCTGTTTTTT. Translation: CATSPAAGSTGELFF.

This clonotype was seen only once. The chain has TRBV25-1 and TRBJ2-3, with no clear D. Germline V gene sequence: CDR1 MGHDK, CDR2 SYGVNS. This CDR3 region has 12 residues. V was pared by 3 bases and J by 8 bases, with 9 bases between. The CDR3 region is CASSELEGTQYF. CDR3 DNA: TGTGCCAGCAGTGAGCTGGAAGGTACGCAGTATTTT.

In nucleotides, the CDR3 is TGCAGTGCTAGAGATCCGCGGGGGGGAAACACAGATACGCAGTATTTT. Translating it yields CSARDPRGGNTDTQYF. The chain links TRBV20-1 to TRBJ2-3; TRBD2 matches 9 bases. The junction had 6 bases not matched to a gene; V was cut back by 0 bases and J by 2 bases. Germline V gene lookup returns CDR1 DFQATT and CDR2 SNEGSKA (reference sequence). The CDR3 is 16 amino acids.

The chain combines TRBV12-3 or TRBV12-4 with TRBJ2-5, with a possible D match to TRBD1 (6 bases). Trimming removed 6 bases at V and 4 bases at J, with 18 bases between. CDR3 length: 15 amino acids. The CDR3 DNA sequence: TGTGCCAGCAGCACTCAGTTGGGGGCGGTAGAGACCCAGTACTTC. As protein: CASSTQLGAVETQYF.

This chain links TRBV9 with TRBJ1-2; perhaps TRBD1 as D (6 bases). V lost 2 bases to trimming and J lost 6 bases, with 17 bases between them. The germline gives CDR1 SGDLS, CDR2 YYNGEE. The CDR3 is 15 amino acids. CDR3 in DNA: TGTGCCAGCAGCGTTCAGACAGGTGGTAGTAATGGCTACACCTTC. It specifies CASSVQTGGSNGYTF.

This chain joins TRBV20-1 and TRBJ2-3; TRBD1 is a possible D gene (7 bases). This CDR3 is built from 16 residues. The V and J ends lost 1 base and 2 bases respectively, with 16 bases between them. Germline CDR1 reads DFQATT; CDR2 reads SNEGSKA (reference sequence). CDR3 DNA sequence: TGCAGTGCTAGAGGTTCAGCAGGGGGGAACACAGATACGCAGTATTTT. This encodes CSARGSAGGNTDTQYF.

This clonotype was observed a few times. The V gene is TRBV12-3 or TRBV12-4, the J gene TRBJ1-5; D is unresolved. The CDR3 runs 13 residues. Trimming took off 3 bases at V and 2 bases at J, with 5 bases between the two ends. Written as DNA, the CDR3 is TGTGCCAGCAGTTTGAATGGCAATCAGCCCCAGCATTTT. It encodes CASSLNGNQPQHF.

The rearrangement uses TRBV7-2 and TRBJ2-2; maybe TRBD1 (5 bases). The V gene's germline CDR1 is SGHTA and CDR2 FQGNSA. This CDR3 is built from 13 residues. Trimming removed 3 bases at V and 7 bases at J, with 9 bases between. The CDR3 bases are TGTGCCAGCAGCTTGGGGCGCAGCGGGGAGCTGTTTTTT. Its protein is CASSLGRSGELFF. The variable domain in full, completed from reference TRBV7-2 and TRBJ2-2, reads GAGVSQSPSNKVTEKGKDVELRCDPISGHTALYWYRQSLGQGLEFLIYFQGNSAPDKSGLPSDRFSAERTGGSVSTLTIQRTQQEDSAVYLCASSLGRSGELFFGEGSRLTVL.

The J gene is TRBJ1-1, the V gene TRBV9; 8 nucleotides agree with TRBD1. The trim removed 2 bases at V and 4 bases at J, leaving 7 bases unmatched. Germline V gene sequence: CDR1 SGDLS, CDR2 YYNGEE. CDR3 size: 15 residues. CDR3 DNA sequence: TGTGCCAGCAGCGTTGCAACAGGGGGTGGCACTGAAGCTTTCTTT. Translating gives CASSVATGGGTEAFF. The variable domain in full, completed from reference TRBV9 and TRBJ1-1, reads DSGVTQTPKHLITATGQRVTLRCSPRSGDLSVYWYQQSLDQGLQFLIQYYNGEERAKGNILERFSAQQFPDLHSELNLSSLELGDSALYFCASSVATGGGTEAFFGQGTRLTVV.

The rearrangement links TRBV20-1 to TRBJ2-7; 10 bases are a match to TRBD2. CDR1 is DFQATT and CDR2 is SNEGSKA in the germline V gene (reference sequence). J gave up 2 bases and V 4 bases, and 8 bases lay outside the gene matches. CDR3 length: 15 residues. CDR3 nucleotides: TGCAGTGCTACTAACAGCGGGGGGGAAACCTACGAGCAGTACTTC. This translates into CSATNSGGETYEQYF.

V and J are TRBV3-1 and TRBJ2-7; possibly TRBD2 for D (6 bases). The ends were cut back, 8 bases at V and 7 bases at J, with 12 bases in the middle. The CDR3 consists of 11 residues. CDR1 is LGHDT, CDR2 YNNKEL, per germline (reference sequence). The CDR3 region is CASVNGGEQYF. CDR3 DNA: TGTGCCAGCGTAAATGGAGGGGAGCAGTACTTC.

This clonotype was observed a single time. The rearrangement links TRBV25-1 to TRBJ2-7; D perhaps matches TRBD2 (6 bases). The V end lost 5 bases, the J end lost 4 bases, and 12 bases lay between the germline ends. This CDR3 is built from 13 residues. Germline CDR1 is MGHDK and CDR2 is SYGVNS. The CDR3, as DNA: TGTGCCAGCAGTCGCGTGGGGGGTTACGAGCAGTACTTC. As protein: CASSRVGGYEQYF.

The chain is built from TRBV20-1 and TRBJ2-1, with TRBD2 matching over 10 bases. Germline loops: CDR1 DFQATT, CDR2 SNEGSKA (reference sequence). The V segment lost 0 bases and the J segment 6 bases; nucleotides outside the gene matches: 8. The CDR3 has 16 amino acids. The CDR3 region is CSARDRRLAGANEQFF. CDR3 bases: TGCAGTGCTAGAGATAGGAGGCTAGCGGGGGCCAATGAGCAGTTCTTC.

The chain joins TRBV9 to TRBJ2-2; D might be TRBD1 (6 bases). The CDR3 runs 15 residues. V was cut by 3 bases and J by 4 bases, with 13 bases left in between. Per the germline V gene, CDR1 is SGDLS and CDR2 is YYNGEE. This CDR3 is CASSGQQGSTGELFF. For the CDR3, the DNA is TGTGCCAGCAGCGGACAGCAGGGGTCCACCGGGGAGCTGTTTTTT. Variable domain in full (rest from reference TRBV9 and TRBJ2-2): DSGVTQTPKHLITATGQRVTLRCSPRSGDLSVYWYQQSLDQGLQFLIQYYNGEERAKGNILERFSAQQFPDLHSELNLSSLELGDSALYFCASSGQQGSTGELFFGEGSRLTVL.

The V call is TRBV14, the J call TRBJ1-1; D call uncertain. This CDR3 spans 16 amino acids. The V end was cut by 4 bases, the J end by 8 bases, with 23 bases between. The germline V gene has CDR1 SGHDN and CDR2 FVKESK. CDR3 protein: CASSPLDFRVGGEAFF. The CDR3 DNA follows: TGTGCCAGCAGCCCCCTGGACTTCCGGGTTGGTGGCGAAGCTTTCTTT.

The CDR3 DNA sequence: TGTGCCAGCAGCTTAGTAAGACAGGGAAGGCAGTTCTTC. Residues: CASSLVRQGRQFF. This sequence joins TRBV7-3 and TRBJ2-1; 7 positions agree with TRBD1. Losses at the gene ends were 2 bases for V and 12 bases for J; bases not matched to a gene: 7. The CDR3 loop spans 13 amino acids. Germline V gene data show CDR1 as SGHTA and CDR2 as FQGTGA. Based on the CDR3 plus reference TRBV7-3 and TRBJ2-1, the full variable domain is GAGVSQTPSNKVTEKGKYVELRCDPISGHTALYWYRQSLGQGPEFLIYFQGTGAADDSGLPNDRFFAVRPEGSVSTLKIQRTERGDSAVYLCASSLVRQGRQFFGPGTRLTVL.

The chain carries TRBV7-2 and TRBJ2-6; D is ambiguous. This CDR3 contains 15 residues. Germline V gene lookup returns CDR1 SGHTA and CDR2 FQGNSA. V was pared by 5 bases and J by 0 bases, with 8 bases between. CDR3 loop: CASSPSSSGANVLTF. The CDR3 DNA reads TGTGCCAGCAGCCCAAGTAGCTCTGGGGCCAACGTCCTGACTTTC. Full variable domain (outside the CDR3, taken from reference TRBV7-2 and TRBJ2-6): GAGVSQSPSNKVTEKGKDVELRCDPISGHTALYWYRQSLGQGLEFLIYFQGNSAPDKSGLPSDRFSAERTGGSVSTLTIQRTQQEDSAVYLCASSPSSSGANVLTFGAGSRLTVL.

The V gene is TRBV3-1, the J gene TRBJ2-5; TRBD2 matches at 10 bases. Germline V gene lookup returns CDR1 LGHDT and CDR2 YNNKEL (reference sequence). V was clipped by 1 base and J by 3 bases; unmatched bases: 5. The CDR3 has 16 amino acids. In DNA, the CDR3 is TGTGCCAGCAGCCAAGGAGTTGGACTAGCGGAAGAGACCCAGTACTTC. Amino acids: CASSQGVGLAEETQYF.

The chain carries TRBV20-1 and TRBJ2-7; the D gene is possibly TRBD1 (6 bases). The CDR3 is 13 residues long. The germline CDR1 and CDR2 sequences are DFQATT and SNEGSKA (reference sequence). Deletions cut 6 bases from V and 3 bases from J, with 15 bases between. The CDR3 DNA is TGCAGTGCCGCCGGACAGCCAGTCTACGAGCAGTACTTC. Translation: CSAAGQPVYEQYF.

The chain combines TRBV3-1 with TRBJ1-6; 7 bases align to TRBD1. CDR1 LGHDT and CDR2 YNNKEL come from the germline V gene (reference sequence). The CDR3 has 16 amino acids. Trimming at V came to 6 bases and at J to 10 bases, leaving 15 bases not matched to a gene. CDR3 sequence: CASSRGGGQYGSPLHF. Written as DNA, the CDR3 is TGTGCCAGCAGTCGCGGCGGGGGACAGTATGGGTCACCCCTCCACTTT.

The V and J genes are TRBV30 and TRBJ2-5; tentative D call: TRBD1 (5 bases). V lost 0 bases to trimming and J lost 2 bases, with 10 bases between them. The CDR3 loop spans 14 amino acids. The V gene's germline CDR1 is GTSNPN and CDR2 SVGIG (reference sequence). The CDR3 DNA follows: TGTGCCTGGAGTGTATCGACAGTACAAGAGACCCAGTACTTC. It codes for CAWSVSTVQETQYF.

The chain joins TRBV21-1 to TRBJ1-1. TRBV21-1 constitutes a pseudogene. This CDR3 is built from 15 residues. The CDR3 region is CASSNSKVGRTEAFF. The CDR3 nucleotides read TGTGCCAGCAGCAACTCTAAGGTTGGGAGGACTGAAGCTTTCTTT.

The rearrangement joins TRBV3-1 to TRBJ1-2; 12 bases are a match to TRBD1. V lost 1 base and J lost 2; bases outside the gene matches: 8. This CDR3 is 18 amino acids long. Germline V lookup: CDR1 LGHDT, CDR2 YNNKEL (reference sequence). CDR3 nucleotides: TGTGCCAGCAGCCAAGCGGGTGGGACAGGGGGCTCAAACTATGGCTACACCTTC. This translates into CASSQAGGTGGSNYGYTF.

The chain employs TRBV20-1 and TRBJ2-7; D remains ambiguous. Looked up from germline, CDR1 is DFQATT and CDR2 is SNEGSKA (reference sequence). CDR3 length: 12 residues. V dropped 5 bases and J dropped 2 bases, with 10 bases sitting between them. The CDR3 DNA is TGCAGTGCTCGTCGGCAGGCCTACGAGCAGTACTTC. Its protein is CSARRQAYEQYF.

The chain joins TRBV20-1 to TRBJ2-5; D possibly corresponds to TRBD2 (6 bases). V was shortened by 3 bases and J by 5 bases, with 10 bases between the two germline ends. The CDR3 sequence is 12 residues long. Germline lookup yields CDR1 DFQATT and CDR2 SNEGSKA (reference sequence). The CDR3 region has the DNA TGCAGTGCTAGGCGTCTAGCGGAGACCCAGTACTTC. As protein: CSARRLAETQYF.

The chain links TRBV7-9 to TRBJ1-5; TRBD1 matches at 8 bases. CDR3 length: 15 amino acids. Germline CDR1 is SEHNR and CDR2 is FQNEAQ (reference sequence). Germline trimming cut 3 bases from V and 5 bases from J; bases unmatched to any gene: 6. The CDR3 loop reads CASSFTGTGDQPQHF. The CDR3 region has the DNA TGTGCCAGCAGCTTTACAGGGACAGGCGATCAGCCCCAGCATTTT.

V usage is TRBV29-1 and J usage is TRBJ2-1; D is perhaps TRBD1 (6 bases). V was trimmed by 7 bases and J by 6 bases, leaving 19 bases between them. Germline CDR1 and CDR2: SQVTM and ANQGSEA. This CDR3 has 14 residues. The CDR3 here is CSGRDATRGNEQFF. The CDR3 DNA follows: TGCAGCGGAAGGGATGCGACCAGGGGCAATGAGCAGTTCTTC.